The 28 T cell receptor beta chains given below trace back to one sample, sequenced in a study of technical replicates of blood from a few donors. The assay was immunoSEQ multiplex PCR, and TCRdb's table has in-frame clones only and misses some. The top ten clones hold approximately 0.2% of a sample with around 76,000 clones, 95% to 98% of them seen once. The sample was T cells isolated from PBMCs. The receptors originated from a human donor in good health.

The rearrangement uses TRBV18 and TRBJ1-1; tentative D call: TRBD1 (6 bases). The germline V gene encodes CDR1 KGHSH and CDR2 LQKENI. The length of the CDR3 is 15 residues. V was trimmed by 2 bases and J by 2 bases, leaving 12 bases between them. This CDR3 is CASSPKDRLNTEAFF. For the CDR3, the DNA is TGTGCCAGCTCACCAAAAGACAGGCTAAACACTGAAGCTTTCTTT.

In the case of this clone: A read error may produce the germline difference seen at one junction end. The chain is built from TRBV4-3 and TRBJ2-1; possibly TRBD2 for D (5 bases). The CDR3 contains 14 residues. Germline V gene data show CDR1 as LGHNA and CDR2 as YSLEER. CDR3 sequence: CASSQGASYYEQFF. The CDR3 bases are TGCGCCAGCAGCCAAGGAGCTAGCTACTATGAGCAGTTCTTC.

The V gene is TRBV19, the J gene TRBJ2-2; TRBD1 matches at 8 bases. Germline V gene data show CDR1 as LNHDA and CDR2 as SQIVND (reference sequence). The CDR3 spans 14 residues. With V trimmed by 10 bases and J by 1 base, 5 bases remained unmatched. The CDR3 spells CAIRGQGNTGELFF. Here the CDR3 DNA reads TGTGCCATAAGAGGACAGGGGAACACCGGGGAGCTGTTTTTT.

This clone was found once. This chain uses TRBV13 with TRBJ2-7; 11 bases align to TRBD2. CDR1 PRHDT and CDR2 FYEKMQ come from the germline V gene (reference sequence). Trimming at V came to 5 bases and at J to 1 base, leaving 4 bases not matched to a gene. The CDR3 has 15 residues. CDR3 in amino acids: CASSLGTSGSYEQYF. As DNA, the CDR3 is TGTGCCAGCAGCCTCGGGACTAGCGGTTCCTACGAGCAGTACTTC.

V gene TRBV9 combines with J gene TRBJ2-3; 8 nucleotides line up with TRBD2. V shed 4 bases and J 2 bases; nucleotides not matched to a gene: 9. The CDR3 consists of 16 residues. From germline, CDR1 is SGDLS and CDR2 YYNGEE. CDR3: CASSTQTGGTTDTQYF. The CDR3 DNA reads TGTGCCAGCAGCACCCAGACGGGAGGGACCACAGATACGCAGTATTTT.

This clone was detected only once. The chain recombines TRBV18 with TRBJ1-1; the D is unclear. Germline V gives CDR1 KGHSH, CDR2 LQKENI. The CDR3 has 15 residues. The germline V and J ends were trimmed by 3 bases and 1 base, with 12 bases remaining between them. CDR3 amino acids: CASSPPMGSNTEAFF. The CDR3 DNA reads TGTGCCAGCTCACCCCCTATGGGCTCGAACACTGAAGCTTTCTTT. Full variable domain (missing parts from reference TRBV18 and TRBJ1-1): NAGVMQNPRHLVRRRGQEARLRCSPMKGHSHVYWYRQLPEEGLKFMVYLQKENIIDESGMPKERFSAEFPKEGPSILRIQQVVRGDSAAYFCASSPPMGSNTEAFFGQGTRLTVV.

The V and J genes are TRBV7-9 and TRBJ2-1; no clear D. V was clipped by 0 bases and J by 4 bases, with 4 bases between them. The CDR3 spans 13 residues. Germline CDR1 is SEHNR and CDR2 is FQNEAQ (reference sequence). The CDR3 region has the DNA TGTGCCAGCAGCTTAGCTCGGTACAATGAGCAGTTCTTC. It translates to CASSLARYNEQFF.

This chain joins TRBV25-1 and TRBJ1-4; 8 nucleotides match TRBD1. The CDR3 has 15 amino acids. V lost 3 bases and J lost 4; bases outside the gene matches: 4. The germline CDR1 and CDR2 sequences are MGHDK and SYGVNS. CDR3 DNA sequence: TGTGCCAGCAGTGACGGGACAGGACTTAATGAAAAACTGTTTTTT. Protein: CASSDGTGLNEKLFF.

This chain joins TRBV9 and TRBJ1-2; 7 nucleotides align to TRBD1. Trimming cost V 4 bases and J 8 bases; bases outside gene matches: 14. The CDR3 has 15 amino acids. Germline assignment: CDR1 SGDLS and CDR2 YYNGEE. CDR3 sequence reads: CASSFSVQGKIGYTF. For the CDR3, the DNA is TGTGCCAGCAGCTTTAGCGTACAGGGGAAGATCGGCTACACCTTC.

The rearrangement joins TRBV5-1 to TRBJ2-3, with D uncertain. The V end was cut by 7 bases, the J end by 2 bases, with 8 bases between. The germline CDR1 and CDR2 sequences are SGHRS and YFSETQ. This CDR3 has 12 residues. The CDR3 nucleotides are TGCGCCAGCGTTAGATCCACAGATACGCAGTATTTT. Translating gives CASVRSTDTQYF.

The chain employs TRBV11-3 and TRBJ1-4; possibly TRBD1 for D (5 bases). The germline V and J ends were trimmed by 5 bases and 4 bases, with 20 bases remaining between them. In germline, CDR1 is SGHNT, CDR2 YENEEA. This CDR3 is built from 17 residues. The CDR3 region is CASSAPGFRRDNEKLFF. CDR3 sequence (DNA): TGTGCCAGCAGCGCCCCAGGGTTTAGGAGAGATAATGAAAAACTGTTTTTT.

This clone was seen just once. The chain links TRBV5-1 to TRBJ2-1, with 8 bases lining up with TRBD1. The CDR3 spans 15 residues. With V trimmed by 4 bases and J by 8 bases, 11 bases remained unmatched. Germline CDR1 SGHRS, CDR2 YFSETQ. CDR3 protein: CASSLDRGPFDEQFF. Here the CDR3 DNA reads TGCGCCAGCAGCCTCGACAGGGGCCCCTTCGATGAGCAGTTCTTC.

V gene TRBV4-2 combines with J gene TRBJ2-1; 9 bases are shared with TRBD2. The CDR3 runs 17 residues. The V segment lost 4 bases and the J segment 0 bases; nucleotides outside the gene matches: 7. Germline-derived CDR1 and CDR2 are LGHNA and YNFKEQ. CDR3 in amino acids: CASSPTSGYSSYNEQFF. The CDR3 DNA reads as TGTGCCAGCAGCCCAACTAGCGGGTATAGCTCCTACAATGAGCAGTTCTTC.

The genes are TRBV4-1 and TRBJ1-2; D possibly corresponds to TRBD1 (5 bases). Trimming removed 2 bases from V and 5 bases from J, with 15 bases in between. This CDR3 has 15 amino acids. Per germline, CDR1 MGHRA and CDR2 YSYEKL. The CDR3 nucleotides read TGCGCCAGCAGCCAACTCCTGGGGGGGTTGTATGGCTACACCTTC. This codes for CASSQLLGGLYGYTF.

The chain joins TRBV7-8 to TRBJ1-3, with D possibly being TRBD1 (6 bases). The germline CDR1 and CDR2 sequences are SGHVS and FQNEAQ. The V gene lost 5 bases and the J gene lost 0 bases, with 20 bases spanning the gap. The CDR3 consists of 18 residues. The CDR3 loop is CASSITDPDRRSGNTIYF. The CDR3 DNA reads as TGTGCCAGCAGCATAACGGACCCAGACAGGCGCTCTGGAAACACCATATATTTT.

V and J are TRBV7-3 and TRBJ2-2; 8 positions agree with TRBD2. Germline CDR1 is SGHTA and CDR2 is FQGTGA. The ends lost 5 bases at V and 2 bases at J; junction bases unmatched: 7. CDR3 length: 16 amino acids. This CDR3 is CASSNRGGLNTGELFF. The CDR3 DNA reads as TGTGCCAGCAGCAACCGGGGGGGCCTAAACACCGGGGAGCTGTTTTTT.

This clone showed up just once. At the DNA level, this CDR3 is encoded by other sequences in the same sample as well. V usage is TRBV4-1 and J usage is TRBJ1-4; TRBD1 aligns across 7 bases. The V segment lost 4 bases and the J segment 5 bases; nucleotides outside the gene matches: 4. CDR1 and CDR2 (germline): MGHRA, YSYEKL. The CDR3 loop spans 14 amino acids. The CDR3 coding sequence is TGCGCCAGCAGCCGACAGGGTGCGAATGAAAAACTGTTTTTT. It is translated as CASSRQGANEKLFF.

The chain couples TRBV7-8 to TRBJ2-2; a possible D gene is TRBD2 (6 bases). V was cut by 5 bases and J by 4 bases, with 14 bases left in between. The CDR3 totals 15 residues. Germline CDR1 is SGHVS and CDR2 is FQNEAQ. The CDR3 region is CASSITGTGTGELFF. The CDR3 DNA is TGTGCCAGCAGCATAACCGGGACTGGCACCGGGGAGCTGTTTTTT.

The chain employs TRBV27 and TRBJ1-3, with D hard to call. The CDR3 has 15 amino acids. Trimming removed 4 bases from V and 0 bases from J, with 10 bases in between. Germline V gene sequence: CDR1 MNHEY, CDR2 SMNVEV (reference sequence). The CDR3 sequence is CASSYGRGSGNTIYF. DNA of the CDR3: TGTGCCAGCAGTTATGGCCGGGGCTCTGGAAACACCATATATTTT.

V and J are TRBV7-3 and TRBJ2-5, with D possibly matching TRBD2 (5 bases). The length of the CDR3 is 13 residues. Germline V gene data show CDR1 as SGHTA and CDR2 as FQGTGA. V gave up 8 bases and J gave up 1 base, with 11 bases separating them. CDR3 in amino acids: CASSRGTQETQYF. The CDR3 DNA reads TGTGCCAGCTCTCGGGGTACCCAAGAGACCCAGTACTTC. The variable domain in full, with the rest retrieved from reference TRBV7-3 and TRBJ2-5, is GAGVSQTPSNKVTEKGKYVELRCDPISGHTALYWYRQSLGQGPEFLIYFQGTGAADDSGLPNDRFFAVRPEGSVSTLKIQRTERGDSAVYLCASSRGTQETQYFGPGTRLLVL.

The chain recombines TRBV27 with TRBJ1-4, with D hard to call. V shed 4 bases and J shed 7 bases, with 16 bases lying between them. The CDR3 consists of 15 residues. Germline CDR1 is MNHEY and CDR2 is SMNVEV (reference sequence). The CDR3 DNA is TGTGCCAGCAGTTATAGCCACATAATCGGTGAAAAACTGTTTTTT. Translation: CASSYSHIIGEKLFF.

This clone was detected only a few times. The chain combines TRBV29-1 with TRBJ1-1, with TRBD1 matching over 7 bases. The CDR3 is made up of 13 amino acids. V was pared by 5 bases and J by 3 bases, with 6 bases of the junction left unmatched. The germline V gene has CDR1 SQVTM and CDR2 ANQGSEA. DNA for the CDR3: TGCAGCGTTAGGGGGCTCTCGGACACTGAAGCTTTCTTT. This gives the protein CSVRGLSDTEAFF.

The chain joins TRBV27 to TRBJ2-7, with TRBD1 as a possible D gene (5 bases). Trimming pared 3 bases from V and 2 bases from J, leaving 11 bases between. This CDR3 is built from 14 residues. Germline loops: CDR1 MNHEY, CDR2 SMNVEV (reference sequence). This CDR3 reads CASSFTGQPYEQYF. The CDR3 DNA reads as TGTGCCAGCAGTTTCACAGGTCAACCCTACGAGCAGTACTTC.

CDR3: CASSFTDRRETQYF. DNA of the CDR3: TGTGCCAGCAGTTTCACGGACAGGAGAGAGACCCAGTACTTC. This chain links TRBV27 with TRBJ2-5, with TRBD1 identical over 7 bases. This CDR3 is 14 amino acids long. From germline, CDR1 is MNHEY and CDR2 SMNVEV (reference sequence). Trimming cost V 3 bases and J 4 bases; bases outside gene matches: 5.

This chain uses TRBV5-1 with TRBJ2-7; maybe TRBD1 (5 bases). This CDR3 contains 14 residues. Germline CDR1 SGHRS, CDR2 YFSETQ. The ends were cut back, 6 bases at V and 5 bases at J, with 18 bases in the middle. The CDR3 sequence is CASTLPDKIHEQYF. In DNA, the CDR3 is TGCGCCAGCACCCTCCCGGACAAGATCCACGAGCAGTACTTC.

The chain links TRBV10-3 to TRBJ2-1, with a possible D match to TRBD1 (6 bases). CDR1 is ENHRY, CDR2 SYGVKD, per germline. The CDR3 spans 11 residues. Trimming left V 8 bases short and J 7 bases short, with 9 bases between. The DNA of the CDR3 is TGTGCCATCCAGCAGGGGAATGAGCAGTTCTTC. Amino acid sequence: CAIQQGNEQFF.

This clone was detected once. This sequence joins TRBV4-3 and TRBJ2-3; 12 nucleotides line up with TRBD2. Germline V gives CDR1 LGHNA, CDR2 YSLEER. Trimming took 0 bases from V and 5 from J; bases not matched to a gene: 12. The CDR3 has 19 amino acids. The CDR3 sequence: CASSQDLTRLAGVGDTQYF. The CDR3 DNA reads as TGCGCCAGCAGCCAAGATTTAACGAGACTAGCGGGAGTAGGAGATACGCAGTATTTT.

The rearrangement uses TRBV28 and TRBJ1-5; the D is unclear. V was cut by 7 bases and J by 0 bases, with 7 bases left in between. CDR3 size: 13 residues. Germline V gene sequence: CDR1 MDHEN, CDR2 SYDVKM. The CDR3 DNA follows: TGTGCCAGCAAATCTTATAGCAATCAGCCCCAGCATTTT. This gives the protein CASKSYSNQPQHF. The whole variable domain, remainder taken from reference TRBV28 and TRBJ1-5, is DVKVTQSSRYLVKRTGEKVFLECVQDMDHENMFWYRQDPGLGLRLIYFSYDVKMKEKGDIPEGYSVSREKKERFSLILESASTNQTSMYLCASKSYSNQPQHFGDGTRLSIL.